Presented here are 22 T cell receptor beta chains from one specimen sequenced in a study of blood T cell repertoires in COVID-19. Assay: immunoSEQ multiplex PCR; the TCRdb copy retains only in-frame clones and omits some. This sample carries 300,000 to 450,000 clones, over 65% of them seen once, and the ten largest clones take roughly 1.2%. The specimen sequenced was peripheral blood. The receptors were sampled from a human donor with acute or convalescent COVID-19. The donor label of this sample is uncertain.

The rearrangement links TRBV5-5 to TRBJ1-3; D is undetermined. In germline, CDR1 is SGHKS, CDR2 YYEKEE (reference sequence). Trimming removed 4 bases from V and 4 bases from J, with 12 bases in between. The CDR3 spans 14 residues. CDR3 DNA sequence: TGTGCCAGCAGCCCTTATTTGGCCGGAAACACCATATATTTT. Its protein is CASSPYLAGNTIYF. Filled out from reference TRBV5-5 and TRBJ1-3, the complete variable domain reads DAGVTQSPTHLIKTRGQQVTLRCSPISGHKSVSWYQQVLGQGPQFIFQYYEKEERGRGNFPDRFSARQFPNYSSELNVNALLLGDSALYLCASSPYLAGNTIYFGEGSWLTVV.

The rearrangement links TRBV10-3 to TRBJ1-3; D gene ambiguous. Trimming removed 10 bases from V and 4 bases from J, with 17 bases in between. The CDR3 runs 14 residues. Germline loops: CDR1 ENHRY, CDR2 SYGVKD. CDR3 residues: CATHFGPIGNTIYF. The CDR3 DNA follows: TGTGCCACCCACTTTGGTCCGATAGGAAACACCATATATTTT.

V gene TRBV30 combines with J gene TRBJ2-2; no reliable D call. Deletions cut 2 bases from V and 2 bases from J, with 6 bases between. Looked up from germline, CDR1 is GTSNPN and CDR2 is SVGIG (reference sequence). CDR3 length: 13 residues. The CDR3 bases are TGTGCCTGGAGTCCCTACAACACCGGGGAGCTGTTTTTT. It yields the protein CAWSPYNTGELFF. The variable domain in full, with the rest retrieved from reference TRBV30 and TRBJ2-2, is SQTIHQWPATLVQPVGSPLSLECTVEGTSNPNLYWYRQAAGRGLQLLFYSVGIGQISSEVPQNLSASRPQDRQFILSSKKLLLSDSGFYLCAWSPYNTGELFFGEGSRLTVL.

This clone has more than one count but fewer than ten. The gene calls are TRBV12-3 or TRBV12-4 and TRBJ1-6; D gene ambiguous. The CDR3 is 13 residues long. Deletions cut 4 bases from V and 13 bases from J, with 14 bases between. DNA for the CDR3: TGTGCCAGCAGTTCCCTTTTCCGAGGGCCCCTCCACTTT. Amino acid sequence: CASSSLFRGPLHF.

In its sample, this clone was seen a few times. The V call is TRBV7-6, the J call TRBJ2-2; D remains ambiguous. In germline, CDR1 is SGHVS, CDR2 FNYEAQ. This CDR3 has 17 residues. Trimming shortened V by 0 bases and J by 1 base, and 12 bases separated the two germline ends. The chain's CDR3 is CASSLAGGHLNTGELFF. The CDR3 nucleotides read TGTGCCAGCAGCTTAGCTGGTGGGCATCTGAACACCGGGGAGCTGTTTTTT. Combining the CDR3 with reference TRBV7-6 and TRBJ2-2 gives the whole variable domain GAGVSQSPRYKVTKRGQDVALRCDPISGHVSLYWYRQALGQGPEFLTYFNYEAQQDKSGLPNDRFSAERPEGSISTLTIQRTEQRDSAMYRCASSLAGGHLNTGELFFGEGSRLTVL.

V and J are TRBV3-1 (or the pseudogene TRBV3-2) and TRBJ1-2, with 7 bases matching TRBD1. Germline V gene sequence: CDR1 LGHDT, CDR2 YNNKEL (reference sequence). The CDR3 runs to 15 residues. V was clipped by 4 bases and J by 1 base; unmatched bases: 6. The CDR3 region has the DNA TGTGCCAGCAGCCGACAGGGTAGAAGTAACTATGGCTACACCTTC. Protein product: CASSRQGRSNYGYTF.

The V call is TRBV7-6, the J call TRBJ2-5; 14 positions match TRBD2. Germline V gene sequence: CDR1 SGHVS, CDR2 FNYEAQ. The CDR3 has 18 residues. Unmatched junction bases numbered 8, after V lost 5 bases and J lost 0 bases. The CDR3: CASSLRLAGGGYQETQYF. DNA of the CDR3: TGTGCCAGCAGCCTGCGACTAGCGGGAGGGGGGTACCAAGAGACCCAGTACTTC.

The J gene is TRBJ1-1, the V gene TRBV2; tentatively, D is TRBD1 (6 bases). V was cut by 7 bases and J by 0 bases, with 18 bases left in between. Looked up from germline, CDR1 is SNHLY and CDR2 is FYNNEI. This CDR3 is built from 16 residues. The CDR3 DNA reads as TGTGCCAGCACCGCGACAGGTTCTTACATGAACACTGAAGCTTTCTTT. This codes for CASTATGSYMNTEAFF.

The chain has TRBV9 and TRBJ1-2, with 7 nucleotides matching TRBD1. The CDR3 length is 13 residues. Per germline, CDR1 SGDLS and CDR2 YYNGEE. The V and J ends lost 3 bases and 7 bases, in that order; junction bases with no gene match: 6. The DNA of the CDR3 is TGTGCCAGCAGCGGGGACAGCGGGCTTGGCTACACCTTC. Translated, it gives CASSGDSGLGYTF.

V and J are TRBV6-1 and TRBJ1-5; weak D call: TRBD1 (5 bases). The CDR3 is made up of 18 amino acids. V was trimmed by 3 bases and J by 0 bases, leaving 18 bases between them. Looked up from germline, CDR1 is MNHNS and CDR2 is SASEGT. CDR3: CASSERFAGPISNQPQHF. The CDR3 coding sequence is TGTGCCAGCAGTGAGAGGTTTGCAGGGCCGATTAGCAATCAGCCCCAGCATTTT.

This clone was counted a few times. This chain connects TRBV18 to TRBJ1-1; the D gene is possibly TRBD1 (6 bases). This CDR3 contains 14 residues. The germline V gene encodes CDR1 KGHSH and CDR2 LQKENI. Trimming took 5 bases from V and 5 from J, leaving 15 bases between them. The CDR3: CASSRAGERTEAFF. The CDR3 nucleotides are TGTGCCAGCTCAAGAGCAGGGGAGCGAACTGAAGCTTTCTTT.

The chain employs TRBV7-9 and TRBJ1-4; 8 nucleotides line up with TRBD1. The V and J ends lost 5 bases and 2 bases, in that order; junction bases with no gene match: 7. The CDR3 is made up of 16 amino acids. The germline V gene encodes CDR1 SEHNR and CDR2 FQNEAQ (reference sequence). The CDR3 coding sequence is TGTGCCAGCAGCCTAGGGCAGGGGGCGACTAATGAAAAACTGTTTTTT. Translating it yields CASSLGQGATNEKLFF. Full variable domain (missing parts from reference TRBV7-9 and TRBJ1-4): DTGVSQNPRHKITKRGQNVTFRCDPISEHNRLYWYRQTLGQGPEFLTYFQNEAQLEKSRLLSDRFSAERPKGSFSTLEIQRTEQGDSAMYLCASSLGQGATNEKLFFGSGTQLSVL.

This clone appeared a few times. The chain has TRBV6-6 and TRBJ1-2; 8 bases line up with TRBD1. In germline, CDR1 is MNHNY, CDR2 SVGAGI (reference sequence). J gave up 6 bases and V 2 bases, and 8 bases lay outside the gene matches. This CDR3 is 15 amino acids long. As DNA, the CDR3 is TGTGCCAGCAGTTACCTACCGGGACAGGCCGATGGCTACACCTTC. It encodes CASSYLPGQADGYTF.

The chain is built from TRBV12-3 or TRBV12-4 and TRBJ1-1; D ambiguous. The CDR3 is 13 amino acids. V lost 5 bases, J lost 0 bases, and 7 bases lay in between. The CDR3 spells CASSKQMNTEAFF. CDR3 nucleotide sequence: TGTGCCAGCAGTAAACAGATGAACACTGAAGCTTTCTTT.

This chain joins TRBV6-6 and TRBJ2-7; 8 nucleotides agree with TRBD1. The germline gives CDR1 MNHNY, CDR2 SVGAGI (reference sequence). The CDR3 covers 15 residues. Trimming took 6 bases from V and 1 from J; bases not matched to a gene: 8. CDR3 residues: CASRGVGTGSYEQYF. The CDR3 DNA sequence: TGTGCCAGCAGGGGGGTGGGGACAGGTTCCTACGAGCAGTACTTC.

As DNA, the CDR3 is TGTGCCTGGCACCGTCTCCGGGACAGGGCAGCCGAGCAGTACTTC. Its translation is CAWHRLRDRAAEQYF. This chain links TRBV30 with TRBJ2-5; 9 bases match TRBD1. TRBJ2-7 matches the DNA end more closely, so the J call is doubtful. The CDR3 totals 15 residues. The germline gives CDR1 GTSNPN, CDR2 SVGIG (reference sequence).

The CDR3 bases are TGCGCCAGCAGCTTGGACGGGTCCGGAAGGTATGGCTACACCTTC. Translated, it gives CASSLDGSGRYGYTF. The genes are TRBV5-1 and TRBJ1-2; D call uncertain. V lost 0 bases, J lost 5 bases, and 14 bases lay in between. Germline-derived CDR1 and CDR2 are SGHRS and YFSETQ. The CDR3 has 15 residues. The variable domain in full, completed from reference TRBV5-1 and TRBJ1-2, reads KAGVTQTPRYLIKTRGQQVTLSCSPISGHRSVSWYQQTPGQGLQFLFEYFSETQRNKGNFPGRFSGRQFSNSRSEMNVSTLELGDSALYLCASSLDGSGRYGYTFGSGTRLTVV.

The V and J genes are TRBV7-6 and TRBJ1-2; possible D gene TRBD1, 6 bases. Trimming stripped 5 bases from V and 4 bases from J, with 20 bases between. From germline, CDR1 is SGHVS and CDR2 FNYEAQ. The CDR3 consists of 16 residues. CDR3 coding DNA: TGTGCCAGCAGCCCTAGCCGGACAGCCACTAGCTATGGCTACACCTTC. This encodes CASSPSRTATSYGYTF.

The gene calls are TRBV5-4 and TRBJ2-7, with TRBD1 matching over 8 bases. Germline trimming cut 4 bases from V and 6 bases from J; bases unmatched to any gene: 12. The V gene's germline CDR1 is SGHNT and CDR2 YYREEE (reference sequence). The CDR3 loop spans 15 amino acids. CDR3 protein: CASSPGQGRGLEQYF. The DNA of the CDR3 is TGTGCCAGCAGCCCAGGACAGGGCAGAGGCCTCGAGCAGTACTTC. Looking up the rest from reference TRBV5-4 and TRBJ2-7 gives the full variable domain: ETGVTQSPTHLIKTRGQQVTLRCSSQSGHNTVSWYQQALGQGPQFIFQYYREEENGRGNFPPRFSGLQFPNYSSELNVNALELDDSALYLCASSPGQGRGLEQYFGPGTRLTVT.

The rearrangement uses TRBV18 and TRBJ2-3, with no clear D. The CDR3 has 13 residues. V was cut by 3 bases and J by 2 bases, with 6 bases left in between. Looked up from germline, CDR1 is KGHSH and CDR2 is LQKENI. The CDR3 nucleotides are TGTGCCAGCTCACCCAGGCCCACAGATACGCAGTATTTT. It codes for CASSPRPTDTQYF.

CDR3 sequence reads: CASSFGLAGSSTDTQYF. The DNA for the CDR3 is TGTGCCAGCAGCTTCGGACTAGCGGGGAGCAGCACAGATACGCAGTATTTT. The gene calls are TRBV7-9 and TRBJ2-3; TRBD2 matches at 12 bases. This CDR3 region has 17 residues. The V and J ends lost 3 bases and 0 bases, in that order; junction bases with no gene match: 4. Germline values: CDR1 SEHNR, CDR2 FQNEAQ (reference sequence).

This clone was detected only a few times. The CDR3 reads CASSLATSGRTYEQYF. CDR3 nucleotides: TGTGCCAGCAGCTTGGCGACTAGCGGGAGAACCTACGAGCAGTACTTC. V is TRBV5-4 and J is TRBJ2-7; TRBD2 matches 12 bases. This CDR3 is built from 16 residues. Germline values: CDR1 SGHNT, CDR2 YYREEE (reference sequence). Trimming took 0 bases from V and 2 from J; bases not matched to a gene: 3.